This is a list of T cell receptor beta chains from one sample in a study of quantifying T cell responses using KT2 cells. One entry per CDR3 protein, called by TCRdb with MiXCR from the UMI-ligation and nested PCR reads. The repertoire includes 25,000 to 35,000 distinct CDR3 sequences, around a tenth of them detected once, and 9.5% to 10% sits in the top ten. Material: PBMCs spiked with cells of the T cell clone KT2. These receptors were collected from a human donor. Each CDR3 is given with its conserved first and last residue. The D gene is left open where the match is weak. Not every row has a clone size; where given, it reads once, few, many or a size class.

d_call,clone_size,j_call,v_call,cdr3_nt,cdr3_aa
-,few,TRBJ2-1,TRBV5-1,TGCGCCAGCAGTTTTACAACTGGGGCTGCTGAAGAGCAGTTCTTC,CASSFTTGAAEEQFF
-,many,TRBJ2-1,TRBV12-3/TRBV12-4,TGTGCCAGCAGTTTCCGCCGCCAGGAGCAGTTCTTC,CASSFRRQEQFF
-,-,TRBJ2-7,TRBV2,TGTGCCAGCATAGGGCGGGGTAGCTCCTACGAGCAGTACTTC,CASIGRGSSYEQYF
TRBD2,few,TRBJ2-1,TRBV4-3,TGCGCCAGCAGCCAAGATGAGAGGGGTGGACTAGCGGACTACTACAATGAGCAGTTCTTC,CASSQDERGGLADYYNEQFF
TRBD2,many,TRBJ2-7,TRBV6-2/TRBV6-3,TGTGCCAGCAGCTTCAGCGGGGGCTACGAGCAGTACTTC,CASSFSGGYEQYF
-,many,TRBJ1-4,TRBV5-1,TGCGCCAGCAGCTTAACAGGGTTTCCGGATGAAAAACTGTTTTTT,CASSLTGFPDEKLFF
-,-,TRBJ2-7,TRBV6-1,TGTGCCAGCAGTTCTCAGGAGACCTCTACCTACGAGCAGTACTTC,CASSSQETSTYEQYF
TRBD2,-,TRBJ2-1,TRBV4-1,TGCGCCAGCAGCCAGGATCGGGGGGGCCTTGGCAATGAGCAGTTCTTC,CASSQDRGGLGNEQFF
-,many,TRBJ1-1,TRBV18,TGTGCCAGCTCACCACCGACAGCCTTATACAAGGCTTTCTTT,CASSPPTALYKAFF
-,-,TRBJ2-5,TRBV2,TGTGCCAGCAGTCGTCTAGAGCAAGAGACCCAGTACTTC,CASSRLEQETQYF
TRBD1,few,TRBJ2-7,TRBV30,TGTGCCTGGGGTTCCCTCCGACAGGGAAGCTCCTACGAGCAGTACTTC,CAWGSLRQGSSYEQYF
-,-,TRBJ2-7,TRBV5-1,TGCGCCAGCACCCACGGCCGGCCCGGGCAGGGGATCCACGAGCAGTACTTC,CASTHGRPGQGIHEQYF
TRBD2,once,TRBJ2-1,TRBV11-3,TGTGCCAGCAGATTACTAGCGGGAGATTCGAATGAGCAGTTCTTC,CASRLLAGDSNEQFF
TRBD2,many,TRBJ2-7,TRBV7-2,TGTGCCAGCAGCTTAGCGCTAGGACTAGTCATCCACGAGCAGTACTTC,CASSLALGLVIHEQYF
TRBD2,many,TRBJ2-1,TRBV11-3,TGTGCCAGCAGCCCCTGGACTAGCGGGAGATGGAATGAGCAGTTCTTC,CASSPWTSGRWNEQFF
-,many,TRBJ2-7,TRBV18,TGTGCCAGCTCACAGGCTAACGAGGAGCAGTACTTC,CASSQANEEQYF